This T cell receptor (beta chain) was identified during a study of blood T cell repertoires in COVID-19. Source study methods: Nucleated cell number was recorded as an estimate derived from reference gene primer amplification. The data were produced by immunoSEQ multiplex PCR, yet TCRdb's version contains in-frame clones alone and is incomplete. V and J calls and clone size are given by that table; D and trimming were obtained from the DNA. This sample has roughly 340,000 clones; roughly nine tenths occur once, and the top ten carry 1%. Participants were placed into cohorts based on the clinical history they reported. The CDR3 covers 13 residues. Looked up from germline, CDR1 is SQVTM and CDR2 is ANQGSEA. Trimming pared 2 bases from V and 1 base from J, leaving 8 bases between. This clone appeared once.

The TCR comes from a man between 18 and 29 years old who had recovered from COVID-19. The sample taken for sequencing was PBMCs or T cells enriched from blood (not recorded which). The J gene is TRBJ1-1, the V gene TRBV29-1; tentative D call: TRBD1 (6 bases). The CDR3 reads CSVETQGNTEAFF. The CDR3 DNA reads as TGCAGCGTTGAAACACAGGGGAACACTGAAGCTTTCTTT.